This TCR beta chain was sequenced for a study of T cell repertoires in cytomegalovirus infection. Study information: Recently identified HLA-C-restricted CMV epitopes were among the peptides used. Public TCR beta signatures were indicative of both CMV infection and a matching HLA type. Study-level findings and limits: In two of eight donors, the top clonotype was HLA-C-restricted CMV-specific. Cumulative public TCR beta family frequency identified CMV carriers with the relevant HLA.

This clonotype was counted between two and nine times. Its antigen remains unidentified. TCRdb re-called the reads through MiXCR, storing one row per CDR3 protein. The table records some 350,000 distinct CDR3 sequences, 25% to 35% of them present only once. The V and J ends lost 6 bases and 6 bases respectively, with 11 bases between them. The V gene's germline CDR1 is SGHTA and CDR2 FQGTGA. CDR3 length: 13 residues. The sample was cultured PBMCs, taken from culture after CMV antigen stimulation. This clonotype originated in a human donor in good health (CMV status not recorded). Some clones in this sample may be carry-over from other donors' samples. This chain connects TRBV7-3 to TRBJ2-2; the D gene is possibly TRBD1 (6 bases). CDR3 region: CASSQTGSGELFF. CDR3 in DNA: TGTGCCAGCAGTCAAACAGGGTCCGGGGAGCTGTTTTTT.